The clone carrying this TCR beta chain was recorded a few times. Its antigen is undetermined. Generated by immunoSEQ multiplex PCR, the TCRdb table keeps only in-frame clones and is missing some. Among 54,000 or so clones, around 80% were seen once, and the ten largest hold about 5%. These data are taken from a study of T cell responses to AZD1222 COVID-19 vaccine. Study-level points and caveats: Spike-specific TCRs gained breadth and depth after people received two AZD1222 doses. Only a handful of AZD1222 recipients, about six in all, had baseline seropositivity. Vaccine-associated CD4 TCRs ranged over spike, dominating at 160-218 and 743-854.

Germline CDR1 and CDR2: SGHNT and YYREEE (reference sequence). The CDR3 covers 12 residues. V was trimmed by 0 bases and J by 9 bases, leaving 9 bases between them. The sequencing used peripheral blood, collected 28 days after the second AZD1222 dose. The chain links TRBV5-4 to TRBJ1-1; possibly TRBD1 for D (5 bases). The source is an adult who received the AZD1222 COVID-19 vaccine. The CDR3 coding sequence is TGTGCCAGCAGCTTGGCCCGGGACCAAGCTTTCTTT. This translates into CASSLARDQAFF.